The entry that follows covers one T cell receptor (beta chain) sequence. Other DNA sequences within the sample encode an identical CDR3. Repertoires were generated with immunoSEQ multiplex PCR, while TCRdb's copy carries only in-frame clones and drops some. This sample has a few million clones, with about 92% found just once. The sample is drawn from a study of shared clonotypes between healthy human individuals. CDR3 length: 13 residues. V gave up 6 bases and J gave up 6 bases; unmatched junction bases: 3. CDR1 KGHSH and CDR2 LQKENI come from the germline V gene. This clonotype was obtained from a man younger than 35 in good health. Some clones in this sample may be carry-over from other donors' samples. The rearrangement joins TRBV18 to TRBJ2-1, with 9 bases lining up with TRBD2. Sequenced input: naive CD4+ T cells from PBMCs. Subset in this sample: CD45RA+ positively selected. The CDR3 region is CASSPGLANEQFF. DNA for the CDR3: TGTGCCAGCTCCCCGGGACTAGCCAATGAGCAGTTCTTC.